The 23 T cell receptor beta chains in this list originate from one sample, sequenced in a study of T cell repertoires in cytomegalovirus infection. Via MiXCR, TCRdb re-called the reads, giving one row per CDR3 protein. The repertoire holds under 850,000 distinct CDR3 sequences, with roughly 35% as singletons. Sequences were obtained from PBMCs. The receptors derive from a human donor in good health (CMV status not recorded). Some clones in this sample may be carry-over from other donors' samples.

This chain uses TRBV19 with TRBJ1-1; weak D call: TRBD1 (6 bases). V was shortened by 7 bases and J by 6 bases, with 15 bases between the two germline ends. CDR1 is LNHDA, CDR2 SQIVND, per germline (reference sequence). The CDR3 length is 13 residues. The CDR3 loop reads CASTAGAGAEAFF. The CDR3, as DNA: TGTGCCAGTACCGCAGGGGCAGGTGCTGAAGCTTTCTTT.

V gene TRBV4-2 combines with J gene TRBJ2-1; the D gene is possibly TRBD2 (6 bases). Trimming took off 4 bases at V and 2 bases at J, with 15 bases between the two ends. Germline CDR1 LGHNA, CDR2 YNFKEQ. This CDR3 is 16 amino acids long. CDR3 protein: CASSPAGGTAYNEQFF. The CDR3 DNA reads as TGTGCCAGCAGCCCGGCCGGGGGAACCGCCTACAATGAGCAGTTCTTC.

The chain employs TRBV15 and TRBJ2-1; the match to TRBD2 covers 13 bases. The CDR3 extends over 14 amino acids. Trimming took 4 bases from V and 9 from J; bases not matched to a gene: 3. The V gene's germline CDR1 is LNHNV and CDR2 YYDKDF (reference sequence). The CDR3, as DNA: TGTGCCACCAGCACTGGGACTAGCGGGATTGAGCAGTTCTTC. It encodes CATSTGTSGIEQFF.

This clonotype was counted many times. The chain couples TRBV28 to TRBJ2-3; TRBD2 matches 11 bases. The junction had 10 bases not matched to a gene; V was cut back by 3 bases and J by 5 bases. This CDR3 spans 17 amino acids. CDR1 MDHEN and CDR2 SYDVKM come from the germline V gene. The CDR3 loop reads CASSFRGRTSGGDTQYF. CDR3 in DNA: TGTGCCAGCAGTTTCAGAGGCAGAACTAGCGGGGGAGATACGCAGTATTTT.

The chain employs TRBV12-3 or TRBV12-4 and TRBJ1-6; D gene unclear. The CDR3 covers 14 residues. V was clipped by 3 bases and J by 0 bases, with 3 bases between them. CDR3 coding DNA: TGTGCCAGCAGTTTGGCCTCCTATAATTCACCCCTCCACTTT. This encodes CASSLASYNSPLHF.

The chain uses TRBV30 and TRBJ2-5; no reliable D call. The CDR3 loop spans 13 amino acids. Germline lookup yields CDR1 GTSNPN and CDR2 SVGIG (reference sequence). Trimming shortened V by 2 bases and J by 4 bases, and 11 bases separated the two germline ends. The CDR3 DNA sequence: TGTGCCTGGAGTCGCACGGTTGTAGAGACCCAGTACTTC. Its translation: CAWSRTVVETQYF.

The chain is built from TRBV24-1 and TRBJ2-1; D may be TRBD2 (5 bases). Trimming cost V 6 bases and J 10 bases, with 24 bases left between them. Per germline, CDR1 KGHDR and CDR2 SFDVKD. The CDR3 has 16 amino acids. The CDR3 spells CATSCPDSGPAREQFF. The CDR3 nucleotides read TGTGCCACCAGTTGTCCGGACTCTGGCCCCGCCAGGGAGCAGTTCTTC.

V usage is TRBV11-2 and J usage is TRBJ2-3; weak D call: TRBD2 (6 bases). This CDR3 has 12 amino acids. V gave up 0 bases and J gave up 12 bases, with 10 bases separating them. Germline V gene data show CDR1 as SGHAT and CDR2 as FQNNGV. In nucleotides, the CDR3 is TGTGCCAGCAGCTTAGAACCGGGACTCCAGTATTTT. Translating gives CASSLEPGLQYF. The complete variable domain, with remaining parts taken from reference TRBV11-2 and TRBJ2-3, reads EAGVAQSPRYKIIEKRQSVAFWCNPISGHATLYWYQQILGQGPKLLIQFQNNGVVDDSQLPKDRFSAERLKGVDSTLKIQPAKLEDSAVYLCASSLEPGLQYFGPGTRLTVL.

The V gene is TRBV7-3, the J gene TRBJ2-6, with D tentatively TRBD2 (5 bases). Deletions cut 6 bases from V and 0 bases from J, with 9 bases between. The germline gives CDR1 SGHTA, CDR2 FQGTGA. The CDR3 runs to 15 residues. Written as DNA, the CDR3 is TGTGCCAGCAGACAAGAGGGCTCTGGGGCCAACGTCCTGACTTTC. Its translation: CASRQEGSGANVLTF.

V usage is TRBV7-8 and J usage is TRBJ2-1, with 10 positions matching TRBD2. The CDR3 has 15 amino acids. Germline assignment: CDR1 SGHVS and CDR2 FQNEAQ. V lost 0 bases, J lost 9 bases, and 5 bases stayed unmatched. In DNA, the CDR3 is TGTGCCAGCAGCTTAGCAGCGGGGGGGCCCAGTGAGCAGTTCTTC. Translation: CASSLAAGGPSEQFF.

The chain recombines TRBV12-3 or TRBV12-4 with TRBJ1-1, with unresolved D. V lost 7 bases to trimming and J lost 3 bases, with 6 bases between them. This CDR3 is 11 amino acids long. The CDR3 sequence: CASKQYTEAFF. As DNA, the CDR3 is TGTGCCAGCAAACAGTACACTGAAGCTTTCTTT.

This clonotype was detected a few times. The chain couples TRBV12-3 or TRBV12-4 to TRBJ2-5; D is possibly TRBD1 (7 bases). The CDR3 covers 17 residues. V was pared by 6 bases and J by 2 bases, with 22 bases between. The CDR3 protein is CASRVGRAGGKQETQYF. Written as DNA, the CDR3 is TGTGCCAGCAGGGTTGGTCGGGCAGGGGGGAAACAAGAGACCCAGTACTTC.

The table lists this clonotype with a few counts. The rearrangement uses TRBV20-1 and TRBJ2-1; D is unclear. CDR3 size: 17 residues. Between the trimmed V and J ends, which lost 0 bases and 9 bases, there was a span of 24 bases. The germline V gene encodes CDR1 DFQATT and CDR2 SNEGSKA (reference sequence). The CDR3 DNA sequence: TGCAGTGCTAGAGAGGTTGGGTCAGCACATTCCCGAGGTGAGCAGTTCTTC. Protein: CSAREVGSAHSRGEQFF.

The rearrangement uses TRBV7-4 and TRBJ2-2; maybe TRBD1 (6 bases). Germline V gene lookup returns CDR1 SGHVT and CDR2 SQSDAQ. Trimming shortened V by 6 bases and J by 1 base, and 9 bases separated the two germline ends. The CDR3 has 14 residues. The DNA of the CDR3 is TGTGCCAGCAGTGGACAGCAGAACACCGGGGAGCTGTTTTTT. This encodes CASSGQQNTGELFF. Full variable domain (remainder filled in from reference TRBV7-4 and TRBJ2-2): GAGVSQSPRYKVAKRGRDVALRCDSISGHVTLYWYRQTLGQGSEVLTYSQSDAQRDKSGRPSGRFSAERPERSVSTLKIQRTEQGDSAVYLCASSGQQNTGELFFGEGSRLTVL.

V usage is TRBV7-6 and J usage is TRBJ1-2; D is possibly TRBD1 (5 bases). The CDR3 has 13 residues. Germline V gene lookup returns CDR1 SGHVS and CDR2 FNYEAQ. V was trimmed by 5 bases and J by 10 bases, leaving 17 bases between them. The CDR3 here is CASSRSQDLPYTF. Here the CDR3 DNA reads TGTGCCAGCAGCAGGTCACAGGATCTCCCCTACACCTTC.

The table lists this clonotype with a few counts. This sequence joins TRBV10-3 and TRBJ1-5, with TRBD1 matching over 9 bases. There are 15 residues in the CDR3. V dropped 5 bases and J dropped 2; count of bases not matched to a gene: 4. From germline, CDR1 is ENHRY and CDR2 SYGVKD. CDR3 loop: CAISTGGSRNQPQHF. The DNA of the CDR3 is TGTGCCATCAGTACAGGGGGCTCGCGCAATCAGCCCCAGCATTTT.

This chain links TRBV6-5 with TRBJ1-2, with D maybe TRBD1 (5 bases). The length of the CDR3 is 16 residues. V was clipped by 6 bases and J by 7 bases, with 24 bases between them. CDR1 is MNHEY, CDR2 SVGAGI, per germline. CDR3 coding DNA: TGTGCCAGCAGAGGGGCAGGGCGACTCCTCCGAGGTGGCTACACCTTC. Translated, it gives CASRGAGRLLRGGYTF.

This clonotype occurred a few times. The chain is built from TRBV12-3 or TRBV12-4 and TRBJ2-6; D ambiguous. V was clipped by 2 bases and J by 1 base, with 12 bases between them. The CDR3 has 17 amino acids. CDR3 bases: TGTGCCAGCAGTTTACGCACCTGGGGATCTGGGGCCAACGTCCTGACTTTC. As protein: CASSLRTWGSGANVLTF.

This chain's CDR3 is CASSLHSGTDTQYF. The CDR3 nucleotides are TGTGCCAGCAGCTTACACAGCGGCACAGATACGCAGTATTTT. The chain carries TRBV7-3 and TRBJ2-3, with no clear D. In germline, CDR1 is SGHTA, CDR2 FQGTGA. V shed 2 bases and J shed 1 base, with 7 bases lying between them. The CDR3 length is 14 residues.

A word on this clonotype: A read error is possible here, since a much larger clone lies one base away. V and J are TRBV7-2 and TRBJ2-2; weak D call: TRBD2 (6 bases). The CDR3 runs 13 residues. Trimming took 8 bases from V and 7 from J, leaving 14 bases between them. Germline values: CDR1 SGHTA, CDR2 FQGNSA. The CDR3 here is CASRLLAFGELFF. The CDR3 coding sequence is TGTGCCAGCCGCCTACTAGCTTTCGGGGAGCTGTTTTTT.

V and J are TRBV5-4 and TRBJ2-6; D is unclear. The CDR3 runs to 17 residues. Germline loops: CDR1 SGHNT, CDR2 YYREEE (reference sequence). V was trimmed by 3 bases and J by 4 bases, leaving 17 bases between them. CDR3 protein: CASSSPKDGSGANVLTF. CDR3 nucleotides: TGTGCCAGCAGCTCACCCAAGGACGGCTCCGGGGCCAACGTCCTGACTTTC.

As for this clonotype: This CDR3 is missing its conserved last phenylalanine or tryptophan, likely due to a read error. The chain couples TRBV7-2 to TRBJ2-7, with 8 positions matching TRBD1. This CDR3 is built from 14 residues. The germline gives CDR1 SGHTA, CDR2 FQGNSA. The ends lost 5 bases at V and 2 bases at J; junction bases unmatched: 5. This CDR3 is CASSVTGGPYEQYL. In nucleotides, the CDR3 is TGTGCCAGCAGCGTTACAGGGGGACCCTACGAGCAGTACTTA.

The chain combines TRBV4-2 with TRBJ2-7; 7 positions match TRBD2. The germline CDR1 and CDR2 sequences are LGHNA and YNFKEQ. This CDR3 contains 14 residues. Unmatched junction bases numbered 7, after V lost 3 bases and J lost 5 bases. CDR3 amino acids: CASSQGGPMDEQYF. The CDR3 coding sequence is TGTGCCAGCAGCCAGGGAGGGCCTATGGACGAGCAGTACTTC.